This TCR beta chain emerged from a study of T cells in Graves' hyperthyroidism and ophthalmopathy. The V and J ends lost 7 bases and 3 bases respectively, with 14 bases between them. The CDR3 runs to 14 residues. Looked up from germline, CDR1 is LNHDA and CDR2 is SQIVND (reference sequence). RNA transcripts were the template for amplifying TCR beta CDR3 regions. The TCR CDR3 first-round RT-PCR relied on the HTBI primer set. Using its own MiXCR run on the multiplex PCR reads, TCRdb lists one record per CDR3 protein. The sample includes approximately 600,000 distinct CDR3 sequences, approximately 13% seen only once; the top ten take 5.8%.

The chain uses TRBV19 and TRBJ2-3; D call uncertain. This TCR was recovered from a young woman with Graves' hyperthyroidism that later progressed to Graves' ophthalmopathy. The specimen sequenced was blood. The CDR3 here is CASTTSDVTDTQYF. The CDR3 bases are TGTGCCAGTACCACATCGGACGTGACAGATACGCAGTATTTT.